This T cell receptor beta chain was sequenced for a study of shared clonotypes between healthy human individuals. Study-wide results and caveats: Sampling covered blood only; tissue repertoires likely differ. What limited the represented genetic and exposure-history diversity was the small number of donors.

It was roughly 0.3 ug DNA, roughly 32,000 T cell genomes, that went into each replicate PCR of unsorted PBMC. Generated by immunoSEQ multiplex PCR, the TCRdb table keeps only in-frame clones and is missing some. This table holds about 490,000 clones, about 79% found once. The length of the CDR3 is 14 residues. Germline V gene data show CDR1 as MGHRA and CDR2 as YSYEKL. Trimming took off 0 bases at V and 7 bases at J, with 12 bases between the two ends. Note on this clone: The antigen remains unidentified.

The J gene is TRBJ1-2, the V gene TRBV4-1; D is uncertain. Sequences were obtained from PBMCs. The receptor comes from a middle-aged woman in good health. Some clones in this sample may be carry-over from other donors' samples. The DNA for the CDR3 is TGCGCCAGCAGCCAAGATGAAGGCTGGGGTGGCTACACCTTC. Its translation: CASSQDEGWGGYTF.